One and the same sample provided the 2 T cell receptor beta chains below, sequenced in a study of T cell responses to AZD1222 COVID-19 vaccine. Profiled with immunoSEQ multiplex PCR; TCRdb holds only in-frame clones, not every one. The sample has 80,000 to 95,000 clones, about 90% seen once. This specimen was peripheral blood, taken on day 0 of AZD1222 vaccination. The receptors here all came from an adult in good health.

The chain has TRBV19 and TRBJ2-1; 8 nucleotides line up with TRBD2. With 3 bases clipped from V and 5 bases from J, the junction kept 9 bases outside the gene matches. CDR3 length: 16 amino acids. Germline CDR1 reads LNHDA; CDR2 reads SQIVND (reference sequence). The CDR3 bases are TGTGCCAGTAGTATTCCGTTGAAGCGGGGGAACAATGAGCAGTTCTTC. Its translation: CASSIPLKRGNNEQFF.

The rearrangement joins TRBV19 to TRBJ1-2; 9 bases agree with TRBD1. The CDR3 totals 14 residues. Germline V gives CDR1 LNHDA, CDR2 SQIVND (reference sequence). V trimming: 7 bases; J trimming: 8 bases; junction bases outside the gene matches: 11. DNA for the CDR3: TGTGCCAGTACCCCGGACAGGGGTGCGGTAGGCTACACCTTC. Residues: CASTPDRGAVGYTF.